This T cell receptor beta chain was sequenced for a study of cytomegalovirus exposure and HLA in healthy donors. Notes on the study in general: Rare TCR sequences dominated, though some public TCRs recurred in many donors. The study recorded some 160 TCR beta chains that were cytomegalovirus-associated.

For this clone: Its specificity is unknown.

The donors were part of the validation cohort, which consisted of under 150 subjects and was separate from the first cohort of 666 subjects. V dropped 3 bases and J dropped 1 base, with 9 bases sitting between them. This CDR3 contains 14 residues. The germline gives CDR1 KGHSH, CDR2 LQKENI. Assay used: immunoSEQ multiplex PCR; TCRdb lists only in-frame clones, some missing. The profile shows 100,000 or so clones, 70% to 90% of them singletons. The chain recombines TRBV18 with TRBJ1-1; a weak D match, TRBD1 (5 bases). This clonotype originated in a young woman in good health and CMV-seropositive. The sequencing input was PBMCs. The CDR3 reads CASSPAGSNTEAFF. Here the CDR3 DNA reads TGTGCCAGCTCACCGGCAGGGTCGAACACTGAAGCTTTCTTT.